This T cell receptor beta chain appears in the sequencing data of a study of T cell repertoires in cytomegalovirus infection. Turning to the study itself: Recently identified HLA-C-restricted CMV epitopes were used, and well-studied HLA-B-restricted CMV epitopes were used as well. Public TCR beta signature analysis indicated the presence of both CMV infection and matching HLA type.

The table lists this clonotype with a few counts. Its antigen remains unknown. Study outcomes and limitations: Totalled public TCR beta family frequency picked out people who carried CMV plus the relevant HLA.

TCRdb ran MiXCR on the reads and lists one entry per CDR3 protein. The sample yields some 940,000 distinct CDR3 sequences, more than 25% seen once. This receptor was identified in a human donor in good health (CMV status not recorded). Some clones in this sample may be carry-over from other donors' samples. Sequencing was performed on cultured CD8+ T cells from PBMCs, taken from culture after CMV antigen stimulation.

The chain's CDR3 is CASGELGGSTDTQYF. The CDR3 nucleotides are TGTGCCAGCGGGGAGCTTGGGGGAAGCACAGATACGCAGTATTTT. The chain couples TRBV6-5 to TRBJ2-3; possibly TRBD1 or TRBD2 for D (5 bases each). CDR3 length equals 15 residues. Germline-derived CDR1 and CDR2 are MNHEY and SVGAGI. V lost 8 bases, J lost 0 bases, and 15 bases lay in between.